The 15 T cell receptor beta chains in this list originate from one sample, sequenced in a study of T cell changes during pregnancy in multiple sclerosis. Data came from immunoSEQ multiplex PCR; TCRdb stores just in-frame clones and leaves some out. The table has approximately 70,000 clones, around 89% seen once. The material was peripheral blood, obtained in the first trimester of pregnancy. The source of these receptors is a female donor in good health, enrolled as a control in a pregnancy study.

The chain joins TRBV10-3 to TRBJ2-7, with a possible D match to TRBD2 (6 bases). Deletions cut 5 bases from V and 2 bases from J, with 19 bases between. Germline values: CDR1 ENHRY, CDR2 SYGVKD. This CDR3 is 16 amino acids long. The CDR3, as DNA: TGTGCCATCAGTCCCAGACCCCCGGGGGAAACCTACGAGCAGTACTTC. Translation gives CAISPRPPGETYEQYF.

V usage is TRBV18 and J usage is TRBJ2-2; TRBD1 aligns across 8 bases. V lost 7 bases to trimming and J lost 7 bases; unmatched junction nucleotides: 8. This CDR3 has 14 residues. Germline loops: CDR1 KGHSH, CDR2 LQKENI. The CDR3 coding sequence is TGTGCCAGCTGCCCTGACAGGGGCGACGGGGAGCTGTTTTTT. Translation gives CASCPDRGDGELFF.

This clone was recorded once. At one boundary the junction diverges from the germline segment, which might be a read error. The V call is TRBV7-2, the J call TRBJ2-7; possibly TRBD2 for D (6 bases). The germline CDR1 and CDR2 sequences are SGHTA and FQGNSA. The CDR3 has 16 amino acids. Here the CDR3 DNA reads TGTGCCAGCAGCTTTTCACGTGAACTAGCCTCCCACGAGCAGTACTTC. Translating gives CASSFSRELASHEQYF.

The J gene is TRBJ1-1, the V gene TRBV6-1, with D tentatively TRBD1 (6 bases). The CDR3 has 13 residues. The V and J ends lost 0 bases and 5 bases respectively, with 7 bases between them. Per germline, CDR1 MNHNS and CDR2 SASEGT. The CDR3 reads CASSEARGTEAFF. The CDR3 coding sequence is TGTGCCAGCAGTGAAGCTAGGGGGACTGAAGCTTTCTTT.

V and J are TRBV25-1 and TRBJ1-1; the D gene is possibly TRBD1 (5 bases). The V end lost 2 bases, the J end lost 7 bases, and 11 bases lay between the germline ends. This CDR3 is built from 13 residues. CDR1 is MGHDK and CDR2 is SYGVNS in the germline V gene. The CDR3, as DNA: TGTGCCAGCAGTGAAACAGGCACGTTTGAAGCTTTCTTT. Amino acid sequence: CASSETGTFEAFF.

The rearrangement links TRBV4-3 to TRBJ2-3; 7 bases map to TRBD2. V lost 6 bases and J lost 2; bases outside the gene matches: 8. CDR1 and CDR2 (germline): LGHNA, YSLEER. The CDR3 contains 15 residues. The CDR3 DNA sequence: TGCGCCAGCAGACCCGGGACTACCTCCACAGATACGCAGTATTTT. Protein product: CASRPGTTSTDTQYF.

The chain combines TRBV5-4 with TRBJ1-2; 8 bases match TRBD1. The CDR3 is 15 residues long. Germline trimming cut 0 bases from V and 4 bases from J; bases unmatched to any gene: 5. The germline CDR1 and CDR2 sequences are SGHNT and YYREEE (reference sequence). For the CDR3, the DNA is TGTGCCAGCAGCTTGGAAAGACAGGGGACCTATGGCTACACCTTC. The encoded protein is CASSLERQGTYGYTF.

The J gene is TRBJ2-2, the V gene TRBV30; TRBD1 agrees at 7 bases. This CDR3 region has 14 residues. Germline lookup yields CDR1 GTSNPN and CDR2 SVGIG (reference sequence). With 3 bases clipped from V and 0 bases from J, the junction kept 1 base outside the gene matches. The CDR3 DNA reads TGTGCCTGGAGCGGGACAGCGAACACCGGGGAGCTGTTTTTT. Its translation is CAWSGTANTGELFF.

The chain links TRBV7-2 to TRBJ1-1; a possible D gene is TRBD1 (5 bases). This CDR3 has 12 amino acids. V lost 3 bases and J lost 9, with 11 bases in between. Germline V gene sequence: CDR1 SGHTA, CDR2 FQGNSA. CDR3 region: CASSFGDLKAFF. The CDR3 DNA is TGTGCCAGCAGCTTCGGGGACTTAAAAGCTTTCTTT.

The CDR3 here is CASSLGLATSDTQYF. The CDR3 DNA is TGCGCCAGCAGCTTGGGACTAGCGACCTCAGATACGCAGTATTTT. The chain recombines TRBV5-1 with TRBJ2-3, with 8 positions matching TRBD2. Germline CDR1 and CDR2: SGHRS and YFSETQ. Losses at the gene ends were 0 bases for V and 4 bases for J; bases not matched to a gene: 4. The CDR3 runs 15 residues.

This chain links TRBV10-2 with TRBJ2-3; 8 bases are shared with TRBD1. Germline trimming cut 4 bases from V and 2 bases from J; bases unmatched to any gene: 5. The V gene's germline CDR1 is WSHSY and CDR2 SAAADI. CDR3 size: 15 residues. CDR3 protein: CASSGQGASTDTQYF. As DNA, the CDR3 is TGCGCCAGCAGTGGGCAGGGGGCGTCCACAGATACGCAGTATTTT.

The rearrangement links TRBV7-2 to TRBJ2-1, with 9 bases identical to TRBD2. The junction had 3 bases not matched to a gene; V was cut back by 4 bases and J by 5 bases. The CDR3 covers 14 residues. Germline assignment: CDR1 SGHTA and CDR2 FQGNSA. This CDR3 is CASSSRTSDNEQFF. In DNA, the CDR3 is TGTGCCAGCAGCTCTCGGACTAGCGACAATGAGCAGTTCTTC.

The chain carries TRBV19 and TRBJ1-1, with TRBD1 matching 8 bases. Looked up from germline, CDR1 is LNHDA and CDR2 is SQIVND (reference sequence). CDR3 length: 16 residues. J was trimmed by 8 bases and V by 0 bases; bases with no gene match: 11. The CDR3 reads CASSIEWGRGRGEAFF. In nucleotides, the CDR3 is TGTGCCAGTAGTATAGAATGGGGCAGGGGGCGTGGGGAAGCTTTCTTT.

The V and J genes are TRBV28 and TRBJ2-7; weak D call: TRBD1 (7 bases). The CDR3 loop spans 14 amino acids. V was clipped by 6 bases and J by 0 bases, with 12 bases between them. Germline values: CDR1 MDHEN, CDR2 SYDVKM. The DNA of the CDR3 is TGTGCCAGCAGCCAGGGGGGACACTCCTACGAGCAGTACTTC. Its translation is CASSQGGHSYEQYF.

The chain couples TRBV7-2 to TRBJ2-7; TRBD1 matches 9 bases. There are 14 residues in the CDR3. From germline, CDR1 is SGHTA and CDR2 FQGNSA. Germline trimming cut 7 bases from V and 1 base from J; bases unmatched to any gene: 5. The CDR3 region is CASTWTGDSYEQYF. CDR3 sequence (DNA): TGTGCCAGCACCTGGACAGGGGATTCCTACGAGCAGTACTTC.